The clone carrying this T cell receptor beta chain was seen only a few times. Its specificity is not known. The length of the CDR3 is 15 residues. After removal of 6 bases from V and 4 bases from J, the junction contained 6 bases not matched to a gene. After template switching added a universal primer site, the resulting cDNA carried unique molecular identifiers. Using its own MiXCR run on the 5' RACE reads, TCRdb lists one record per CDR3 protein. Here the sample spans about 240,000 distinct CDR3 sequences, about 11% being singletons. This specimen comes from a study of identical twins. Findings and limits, study-wide: Models underestimated how often monozygotic twins shared out-of-frame TCR alpha. Donors were not followed over many years; analysis was cross-sectional. For out-of-frame alpha sequences shared by twins, low generation probability was in excess.

The chain uses TRBV12-3 or TRBV12-4 and TRBJ2-2; 9 nucleotides align to TRBD1. The sequence was collected from a man in his forties or fifties in good health. Sequenced material: memory T cells sorted from blood. Here the CDR3 DNA reads TGTGCCAGCAGACCTCGGACAGGGGCCACCGGGGAGCTGTTTTTT. Translated: CASRPRTGATGELFF.